This T cell receptor beta chain comes out of a study of human T cells and chemical hapten exposure. Study-wide findings and caveats: DPC sensitization left the count of TCRs above 1 in 1000 unchanged.

One entry per CDR3 protein results from TCRdb running MiXCR on the RACE reads. Of about 130,000 distinct CDR3 sequences listed, approximately 8.3% are singletons. Comment on this clonotype: Its matching antigen is unknown.

Time point indicated: healthy volunteer bleed at 2 weeks. It was from unfractionated whole blood that total RNA was extracted. Input material: whole blood. The TCR originated in a male donor in good health. Some clones in this sample may be carry-over from other donors' samples.

The CDR3: CASSQPGTGGIFEQFF. CDR3 in DNA: TGTGCCAGCAGTCAACCCGGGACAGGGGGCATCTTTGAGCAGTTCTTC. V usage is TRBV6-5 and J usage is TRBJ2-1; 12 bases fit TRBD1. The CDR3 covers 16 residues. Germline CDR1 MNHEY, CDR2 SVGAGI. The J segment lost 9 bases and the V segment lost 5 bases, leaving 11 bases of the junction unmatched.